One sample yielded the 6 T cell receptor beta chains listed below, sequenced in a study of control samples from healthy donors and cancer patients. Profiled with immunoSEQ multiplex PCR; TCRdb holds only in-frame clones, not every one. The table records over 150,000 clones, 95% to 96% of them present only once. Sequencing was done on a sample of blood. Receptors originate from a woman aged 25 to 39 in good health.

The rearrangement joins TRBV7-8 to TRBJ2-4, with TRBD1 identical over 9 bases. The germline gives CDR1 SGHVS, CDR2 FQNEAQ. The CDR3 sequence is 14 residues long. The V segment lost 2 bases and the J segment 9 bases; nucleotides outside the gene matches: 5. Here the CDR3 DNA reads TGTGCCAGCAGCTTAAACAGGGGGCAGGTCATTCAGTACTTC. It encodes CASSLNRGQVIQYF.

The V and J genes are TRBV28 and TRBJ2-7; TRBD1 matches 9 bases. V lost 5 bases to trimming and J lost 2 bases; unmatched junction nucleotides: 7. The CDR3 has 15 amino acids. Germline CDR1 is MDHEN and CDR2 is SYDVKM. Here the CDR3 reads CASSPRGQGPYEQYF. CDR3 nucleotides: TGTGCCAGCAGTCCCCGGGGACAGGGCCCCTACGAGCAGTACTTC.

This chain connects TRBV5-1 to TRBJ1-6; D is undetermined. Germline V lookup: CDR1 SGHRS, CDR2 YFSETQ. This CDR3 is built from 15 residues. V was pared by 2 bases and J by 9 bases, with 15 bases between. DNA for the CDR3: TGCGCCAGCAGCTTAGAGACCAGGCTTGGTTCACCCCTCCACTTT. Translating gives CASSLETRLGSPLHF.

V and J are TRBV15 and TRBJ2-1, with D maybe TRBD2 (5 bases). V dropped 5 bases and J dropped 2 bases, with 13 bases sitting between them. The CDR3 sequence is 15 residues long. Germline loops: CDR1 LNHNV, CDR2 YYDKDF (reference sequence). DNA of the CDR3: TGTGCCACCAGCCTGGAGCGAGGGACCTACAATGAGCAGTTCTTC. Its protein product is CATSLERGTYNEQFF.

This chain links TRBV2 with TRBJ1-2; TRBD1 matches 7 bases. Germline trimming cut 7 bases from V and 0 bases from J; bases unmatched to any gene: 8. From germline, CDR1 is SNHLY and CDR2 FYNNEI. The CDR3 length is 15 residues. CDR3 bases: TGTGCCAGCACCCAGCGGGACAGAGCTAACTATGGCTACACCTTC. Translated: CASTQRDRANYGYTF.

DNA for the CDR3: TGTGCCAGTAGTACTCCGACAATTGCGAACACTGAAGCTTTCTTT. Translated, it gives CASSTPTIANTEAFF. The chain has TRBV19 and TRBJ1-1; D remains unclear. V was trimmed by 4 bases and J by 1 base, leaving 13 bases between them. CDR1 and CDR2 (germline): LNHDA, SQIVND (reference sequence). CDR3 length equals 15 residues.